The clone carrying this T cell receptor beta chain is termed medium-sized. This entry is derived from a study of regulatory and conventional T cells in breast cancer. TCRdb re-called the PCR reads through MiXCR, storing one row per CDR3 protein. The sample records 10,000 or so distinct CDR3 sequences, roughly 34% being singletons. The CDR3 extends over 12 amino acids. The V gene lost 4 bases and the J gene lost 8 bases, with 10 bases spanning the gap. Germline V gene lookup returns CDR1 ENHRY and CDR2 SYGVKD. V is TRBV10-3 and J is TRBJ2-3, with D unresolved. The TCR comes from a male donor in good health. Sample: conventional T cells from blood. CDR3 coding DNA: TGTGCCATCAGTGCCGAAGGTAGTACGCAGTATTTT. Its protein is CAISAEGSTQYF.